The sequence of this TCR beta chain was determined in a study of glioma-infiltrating T cells. Germline V CDR1 and CDR2: WNHNN, SYGVQD (reference sequence). The CDR3 runs 13 residues. Using RNA template, CDR3s of TCR alpha and beta were amplified with iRepertoire arm-PCR. TCRdb fed the multiplex PCR reads into MiXCR, producing one record per CDR3 protein. Among about 12,000 distinct CDR3 sequences listed, approximately 25% were seen once. Remarks on this clonotype: The junction departs from germline at one end; a sequencing error may be responsible.

The sample was glioma tissue, nonneoplastic brain tissue, or PBMCs (not recorded which). This receptor was obtained from a human donor with low-grade glioma or glioblastoma, undergoing nonglioma brain surgery, or in good health (not recorded which). This rearrangement joins TRBV10-1 to TRBJ1-5; D remains ambiguous. CDR3 nucleotides: TGCGCCAGCAGTGAAGGAGTCAATCAGCGCCAGCATTTT. Its translation: CASSEGVNQRQHF.